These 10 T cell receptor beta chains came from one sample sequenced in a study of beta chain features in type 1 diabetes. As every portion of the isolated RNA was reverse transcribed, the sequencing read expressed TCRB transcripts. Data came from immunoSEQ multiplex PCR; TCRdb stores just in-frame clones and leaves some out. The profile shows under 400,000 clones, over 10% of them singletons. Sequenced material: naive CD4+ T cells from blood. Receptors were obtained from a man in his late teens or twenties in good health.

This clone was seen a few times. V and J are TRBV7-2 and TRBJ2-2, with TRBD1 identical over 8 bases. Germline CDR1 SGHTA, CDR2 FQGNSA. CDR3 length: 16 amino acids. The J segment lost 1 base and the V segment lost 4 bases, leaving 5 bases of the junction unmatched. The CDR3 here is CASSSGQGRNTGELFF. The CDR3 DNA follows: TGTGCCAGCAGCTCTGGACAGGGAAGGAACACCGGGGAGCTGTTTTTT. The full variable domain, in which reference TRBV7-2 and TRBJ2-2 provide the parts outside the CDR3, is GAGVSQSPSNKVTEKGKDVELRCDPISGHTALYWYRQSLGQGLEFLIYFQGNSAPDKSGLPSDRFSAERTGGSVSTLTIQRTQQEDSAVYLCASSSGQGRNTGELFFGEGSRLTVL.

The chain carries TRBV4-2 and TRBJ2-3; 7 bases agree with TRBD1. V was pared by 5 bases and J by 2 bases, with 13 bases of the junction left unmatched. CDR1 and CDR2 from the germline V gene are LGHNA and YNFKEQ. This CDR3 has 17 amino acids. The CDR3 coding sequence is TGTGCCAGCAGCTCTAGGCTCGCACAGGGGAACACAGATACGCAGTATTTT. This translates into CASSSRLAQGNTDTQYF.

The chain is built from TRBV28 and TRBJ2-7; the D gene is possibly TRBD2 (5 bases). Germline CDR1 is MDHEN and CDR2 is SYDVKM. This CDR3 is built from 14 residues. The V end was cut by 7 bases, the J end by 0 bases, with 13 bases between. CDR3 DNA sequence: TGTGCCAGCACCAGGACTCTCGGCTCCTACGAGCAGTACTTC. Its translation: CASTRTLGSYEQYF.

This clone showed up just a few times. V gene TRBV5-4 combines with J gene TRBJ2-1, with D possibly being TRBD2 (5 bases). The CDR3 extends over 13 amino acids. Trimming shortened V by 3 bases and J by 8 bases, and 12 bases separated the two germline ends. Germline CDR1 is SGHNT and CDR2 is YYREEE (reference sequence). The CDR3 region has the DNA TGTGCCAGCAGCTGGCCAGCGGAGGATGAGCAGTTCTTC. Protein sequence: CASSWPAEDEQFF.

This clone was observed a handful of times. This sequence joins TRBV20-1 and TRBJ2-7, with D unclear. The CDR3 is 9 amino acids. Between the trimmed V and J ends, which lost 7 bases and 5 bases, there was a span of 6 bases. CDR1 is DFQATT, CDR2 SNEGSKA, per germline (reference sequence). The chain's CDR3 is CSVGNEQYF. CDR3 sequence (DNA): TGCAGTGTGGGCAACGAGCAGTACTTC.

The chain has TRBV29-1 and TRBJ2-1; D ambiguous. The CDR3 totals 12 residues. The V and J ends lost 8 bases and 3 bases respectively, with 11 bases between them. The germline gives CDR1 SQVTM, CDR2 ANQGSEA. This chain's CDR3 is CSFAVNYNEQFF. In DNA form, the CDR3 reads TGCAGCTTCGCGGTTAACTACAATGAGCAGTTCTTC.

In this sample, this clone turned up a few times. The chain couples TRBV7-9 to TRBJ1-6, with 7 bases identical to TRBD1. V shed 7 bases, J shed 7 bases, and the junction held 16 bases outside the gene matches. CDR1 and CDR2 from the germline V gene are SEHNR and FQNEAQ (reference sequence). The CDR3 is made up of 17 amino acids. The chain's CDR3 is CASTQGEEKIPNSPLHF. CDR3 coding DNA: TGTGCCAGCACCCAGGGGGAGGAGAAGATTCCAAATTCACCCCTCCACTTT.

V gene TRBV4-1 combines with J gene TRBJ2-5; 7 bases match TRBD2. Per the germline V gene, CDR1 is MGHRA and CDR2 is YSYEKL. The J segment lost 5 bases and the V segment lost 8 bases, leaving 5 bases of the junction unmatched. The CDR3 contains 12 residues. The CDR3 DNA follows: TGCGCCAGCCGCGGGGGTACGGAGACCCAGTACTTC. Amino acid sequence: CASRGGTETQYF.

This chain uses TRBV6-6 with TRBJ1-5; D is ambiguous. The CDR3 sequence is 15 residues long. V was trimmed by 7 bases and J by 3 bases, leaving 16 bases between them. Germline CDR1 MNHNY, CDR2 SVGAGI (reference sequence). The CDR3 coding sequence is TGTGCCAGCAATCGGGAGGGAAGGTCCAATCAGCCCCAGCATTTT. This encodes CASNREGRSNQPQHF.

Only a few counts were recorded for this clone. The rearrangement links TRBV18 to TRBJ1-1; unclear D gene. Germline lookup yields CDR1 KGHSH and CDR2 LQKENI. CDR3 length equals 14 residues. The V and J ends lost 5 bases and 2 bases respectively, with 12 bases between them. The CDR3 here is CASSDPGDNTEAFF. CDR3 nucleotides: TGTGCCAGCTCAGATCCGGGAGACAACACTGAAGCTTTCTTT.